This TCR beta chain was identified in a study of cytomegalovirus exposure and HLA in healthy donors. Findings and caveats of the study: The authors enumerated 180 or so TCR beta chains as linked to cytomegalovirus.

In the case of this clone: Its antigen is unknown.

V lost 3 bases, J lost 6 bases, and 6 bases stayed unmatched. The CDR3 contains 15 residues. The germline gives CDR1 LNHDA, CDR2 SQIVND (reference sequence). Using immunoSEQ multiplex PCR, the repertoire was profiled, and TCRdb retains in-frame clones only, with some absent. The sample lists 250,000 to 350,000 clones; 86% were seen once. The sample consisted of PBMCs. This chain joins TRBV19 and TRBJ2-7; TRBD2 agrees at 12 bases. The TCR sequence derives from a woman under 30 in good health and CMV-seronegative. The DNA for the CDR3 is TGTGCCAGTAGTATGGCCCTAGCGGGAGGGATCGAGCAGTACTTC. Protein sequence: CASSMALAGGIEQYF.